The 26 T cell receptor beta chains below were found in one sample sequenced in a study of response to subunit inactivated influenza vaccine. TCRdb fed the RT-PCR reads into MiXCR, producing one record per CDR3 protein. Of roughly 700,000 distinct CDR3 sequences listed, 15% to 18% were seen once; the top ten hold 11%. The source material was PBMCs from blood, sampled 12 days after vaccination. These receptors all come from a man between 50 and 59 years old who received an inactivated influenza vaccine.

The CDR3 is CASSPQGLAGDSEQFF. CDR3 nucleotides: TGTGCCAGCTCACCTCAAGGGTTAGCGGGAGATAGTGAGCAGTTCTTC. The chain couples TRBV18 to TRBJ2-1, with TRBD2 matching 9 bases. The J segment lost 9 bases and the V segment lost 3 bases, leaving 12 bases of the junction unmatched. CDR3 length equals 16 residues. Germline CDR1 and CDR2: KGHSH and LQKENI.

This clonotype was observed a few times. The chain combines TRBV5-6 with TRBJ1-2; 8 nucleotides agree with TRBD1. V shed 3 bases, J shed 3 bases, and the junction held 7 bases outside the gene matches. The germline gives CDR1 SGHDT, CDR2 YYEEEE. This CDR3 is built from 15 residues. The CDR3 spells CASSSQGALYYGYTF. The CDR3 nucleotides are TGTGCCAGCAGCTCCCAGGGGGCCCTTTACTATGGCTACACCTTC.

This clonotype was observed a few times. The V call is TRBV7-2, the J call TRBJ2-7; D possibly corresponds to TRBD1 (6 bases). The germline V gene has CDR1 SGHTA and CDR2 FQGNSA. V lost 5 bases to trimming and J lost 3 bases, with 14 bases between them. The CDR3 has 14 amino acids. CDR3 sequence: CASSRRTGFYEQYF. In DNA form, the CDR3 reads TGTGCCAGCAGCCGACGAACAGGGTTCTACGAGCAGTACTTC.

The rearrangement links TRBV15 to TRBJ2-2; D unresolved. The CDR3 loop spans 16 amino acids. From germline, CDR1 is LNHNV and CDR2 YYDKDF (reference sequence). V lost 3 bases and J lost 2, with 13 bases in between. The CDR3 region has the DNA TGTGCCACCAGCAGTCAATCCGCCATAAACACCGGGGAGCTGTTTTTT. This codes for CATSSQSAINTGELFF.

The gene calls are TRBV29-1 and TRBJ2-7; 7 nucleotides agree with TRBD1. This CDR3 region has 11 residues. Losses at the gene ends were 4 bases for V and 4 bases for J; bases not matched to a gene: 1. Germline CDR1 SQVTM, CDR2 ANQGSEA. CDR3 bases: TGCAGCGTTGCCAGGGGGTACGAGCAGTACTTC. Its translation: CSVARGYEQYF.

The sample holds many counts of this clonotype. The rearrangement links TRBV12-3 or TRBV12-4 to TRBJ2-3; 13 bases align to TRBD2. V lost 5 bases to trimming and J lost 2 bases; unmatched junction nucleotides: 7. The CDR3 spans 17 residues. The CDR3: CASSPRLAGGNTDTQYF. The CDR3 DNA follows: TGTGCCAGCAGTCCCAGACTAGCGGGAGGTAACACAGATACGCAGTATTTT.

The sample holds a few counts of this clonotype. The chain links TRBV6-2 or TRBV6-3 to TRBJ2-1, with D unresolved. This CDR3 is built from 11 residues. Germline CDR1 is MNHEY and CDR2 is SVGEGT. V lost 6 bases and J lost 6, with 6 bases in between. CDR3 DNA sequence: TGTGCCAGCAGATCGTTCAATGAGCAGTTCTTC. Translation: CASRSFNEQFF.

This clonotype turned up a few times. The chain employs TRBV20-1 and TRBJ2-1; the match to TRBD2 covers 7 bases. CDR1 is DFQATT, CDR2 SNEGSKA, per germline (reference sequence). Trimming at V came to 3 bases and at J to 5 bases, leaving 7 bases not matched to a gene. This CDR3 spans 14 amino acids. In DNA form, the CDR3 reads TGCAGTGCTAGCCGTGGGAGGGCCGACAATGAGCAGTTCTTC. Its translation is CSASRGRADNEQFF.

This chain links TRBV4-1 with TRBJ1-1; 7 bases agree with TRBD1. Germline values: CDR1 MGHRA, CDR2 YSYEKL. Trimming took 4 bases from V and 2 from J; bases not matched to a gene: 13. This CDR3 comprises 17 residues. CDR3 coding DNA: TGCGCCAGCAGCCCCTACTCTCGACAGGGACTAAACACTGAAGCTTTCTTT. Protein: CASSPYSRQGLNTEAFF.

With regard to this clonotype: Mismatch with germline at one junction end may stem from a read error. The chain carries TRBV2 and TRBJ2-5; TRBD1 agrees at 7 bases. The CDR3 covers 15 residues. Germline V gives CDR1 SNHLY, CDR2 FYNNEI. The CDR3 bases are TGTGCCAGCAGGGGAACAGGGGCCTCGACCCAACCAGGCGTCTTC. Translating it yields CASRGTGASTQPGVF.

V usage is TRBV19 and J usage is TRBJ2-7; 7 positions agree with TRBD1. V gave up 6 bases and J gave up 4 bases; unmatched junction bases: 12. The CDR3 sequence is 15 residues long. Germline V CDR1 and CDR2: LNHDA, SQIVND (reference sequence). The CDR3 bases are TGTGCCAGTAGCTCCTCGGGGACAGCACGTTACGAGCAGTACTTC. It is translated as CASSSSGTARYEQYF. Full variable domain (rest looked up from reference TRBV19 and TRBJ2-7): DGGITQSPKYLFRKEGQNVTLSCEQNLNHDAMYWYRQDPGQGLRLIYYSQIVNDFQKGDIAEGYSVSREKKESFPLTVTSAQKNPTAFYLCASSSSGTARYEQYFGPGTRLTVT.

V and J are TRBV23-1 and TRBJ2-3; a weak D match, TRBD2 (5 bases). TRBV23-1 is an ORF for which the function is uncertain. The CDR3 length is 14 residues. V was trimmed by 6 bases and J by 0 bases, leaving 10 bases between them. The CDR3 here is CASRSGISTDTQYF. The CDR3 DNA reads TGCGCCAGCAGGTCGGGAATTAGCACAGATACGCAGTATTTT.

This chain connects TRBV6-1 to TRBJ1-5, with D tentatively TRBD1 (5 bases). CDR1 and CDR2 from the germline V gene are MNHNS and SASEGT. The CDR3 covers 15 residues. V lost 1 base and J 1 base, leaving 8 bases between the germline ends. CDR3 nucleotide sequence: TGTGCCAGCAGTGAAGACAGGTCCAGCAATCAGCCCCAGCATTTT. Its translation: CASSEDRSSNQPQHF.

DNA for the CDR3: TGTGCCAGCAGCGTAGGGACAGGGGGTGTTGAGCAGTTCTTC. It codes for CASSVGTGGVEQFF. The chain is built from TRBV9 and TRBJ2-1, with 10 bases identical to TRBD1. Germline assignment: CDR1 SGDLS and CDR2 YYNGEE. CDR3 length equals 14 residues. The J segment lost 9 bases and the V segment lost 0 bases, leaving 3 bases of the junction unmatched.

The chain joins TRBV5-1 to TRBJ2-1, with D hard to call. From germline, CDR1 is SGHRS and CDR2 YFSETQ. The CDR3 consists of 14 residues. Trimming stripped 2 bases from V and 8 bases from J, with 14 bases between. CDR3 in amino acids: CASSFYSPVDEQFF. The CDR3 DNA sequence: TGCGCCAGCAGCTTTTACAGCCCCGTGGATGAGCAGTTCTTC.

The chain links TRBV9 to TRBJ2-1; 7 nucleotides match TRBD2. The germline CDR1 and CDR2 sequences are SGDLS and YYNGEE. V lost 0 bases and J lost 0; bases outside the gene matches: 3. There are 16 residues in the CDR3. The CDR3 reads CASSVDRGSSYNEQFF. The CDR3, as DNA: TGTGCCAGCAGCGTAGATCGCGGGAGCTCCTACAATGAGCAGTTCTTC.

This clonotype has a count of ten or more. The rearrangement links TRBV4-1 to TRBJ1-2; D uncertain. Germline CDR1 MGHRA, CDR2 YSYEKL. This CDR3 is built from 14 residues. V lost 6 bases, J lost 2 bases, and 13 bases lay in between. CDR3 residues: CASRPSALNYGYTF. CDR3 coding DNA: TGCGCCAGCAGACCGTCCGCCCTCAACTATGGCTACACCTTC.

This clonotype was counted only a few times. The chain is built from TRBV6-4 and TRBJ1-1; maybe TRBD1 (5 bases). The CDR3 sequence is 13 residues long. The V end lost 3 bases, the J end lost 11 bases, and 16 bases lay between the germline ends. Germline assignment: CDR1 MRHNA and CDR2 SNTAGT. CDR3 sequence: CASSETPGLWAFF. CDR3 coding DNA: TGTGCCAGCAGTGAAACTCCGGGACTCTGGGCTTTCTTT.

In this sample, this clonotype turned up a few times. J is TRBJ1-1 and V is TRBV7-8; tentatively, D is TRBD1 (6 bases). Trimming pared 5 bases from V and 3 bases from J, leaving 19 bases between. This CDR3 is 16 amino acids long. Germline CDR1 reads SGHVS; CDR2 reads FQNEAQ. In DNA, the CDR3 is TGTGCCAGCAGCACCCTCGGGGGGGCTGGGGACACTGAAGCTTTCTTT. It is translated as CASSTLGGAGDTEAFF.

The rearrangement links TRBV12-5 to TRBJ1-2; the D gene is possibly TRBD1 (5 bases). Per germline, CDR1 LGHNT and CDR2 FRNRAP. Trimming removed 5 bases at V and 7 bases at J, with 17 bases between. The CDR3 is made up of 14 amino acids. The CDR3 loop reads CASGTAGTVGGYTF. In DNA form, the CDR3 reads TGTGCTAGTGGTACGGCAGGGACCGTGGGTGGCTACACCTTC.

This clonotype occurred a few times. This CDR3 reads CASSENQGYEQYF. The CDR3 nucleotides are TGCGCCAGCAGTGAAAATCAGGGTTACGAGCAGTACTTC. The genes are TRBV10-1 and TRBJ2-7; maybe TRBD1 (5 bases). Germline CDR1 WNHNN, CDR2 SYGVQD (reference sequence). The CDR3 runs to 13 residues. Trimming stripped 3 bases from V and 4 bases from J, with 10 bases between.

The rearrangement joins TRBV5-1 to TRBJ2-5, with 14 bases fitting TRBD2. This CDR3 is 15 amino acids long. In germline, CDR1 is SGHRS, CDR2 YFSETQ. V lost 4 bases to trimming and J lost 6 bases; unmatched junction nucleotides: 5. CDR3 coding DNA: TGCGCCAGCAGCGGGACTAGCGGGAGTATAAAGACCCAGTACTTC. Protein sequence: CASSGTSGSIKTQYF.

This clonotype has just a few counts. The chain carries TRBV5-5 and TRBJ2-7; no definite D call. Trimming removed 2 bases at V and 1 base at J, with 13 bases between. This CDR3 contains 15 residues. The germline CDR1 and CDR2 sequences are SGHKS and YYEKEE (reference sequence). The CDR3 nucleotides are TGTGCCAGCAGCTTTGGGGTGACACAATCCTACGAGCAGTACTTC. As protein: CASSFGVTQSYEQYF.

This chain connects TRBV10-3 to TRBJ2-5; 11 bases line up with TRBD2. V was clipped by 6 bases and J by 1 base; unmatched bases: 10. The germline V gene encodes CDR1 ENHRY and CDR2 SYGVKD. The CDR3 has 17 residues. CDR3 sequence: CAISGDSSGGTQETQYF. The CDR3 bases are TGTGCCATCAGCGGGGATTCTAGCGGGGGGACCCAAGAGACCCAGTACTTC.

This clonotype was detected only a few times. The V gene is TRBV28, the J gene TRBJ2-1; D is possibly TRBD2 (6 bases). CDR3 length: 14 residues. V lost 6 bases, J lost 4 bases, and 13 bases lay in between. Germline-derived CDR1 and CDR2 are MDHEN and SYDVKM. The DNA for the CDR3 is TGTGCCAGCAGGGTTGCGGGAACTTACAATGAGCAGTTCTTC. Translation gives CASRVAGTYNEQFF.

The rearrangement links TRBV6-6 to TRBJ2-1; maybe TRBD2 (5 bases). The germline V gene encodes CDR1 MNHNY and CDR2 SVGAGI (reference sequence). Trimming took off 2 bases at V and 7 bases at J, with 6 bases between the two ends. This CDR3 spans 12 amino acids. CDR3 bases: TGTGCCAGCAGTTACACTAGAAATGAGCAGTTCTTC. Residues: CASSYTRNEQFF.